These 28 T cell receptor beta chains were sequenced from one sample in a study of blood T cell repertoires in COVID-19. Method: immunoSEQ multiplex PCR; TCRdb's copy keeps in-frame clones and lacks some. The sample includes 150,000 or so clones, approximately 82% of them seen just once. The sample comprised peripheral blood. These receptors all come from a woman in her thirties or forties with COVID-19, enrolled during active disease.

The rearrangement links TRBV3-1 (or the pseudogene TRBV3-2) to TRBJ2-5, with 12 bases that match TRBD2. Germline V lookup: CDR1 LGHDT, CDR2 YNNKEL (reference sequence). The CDR3 sequence is 15 residues long. The ends lost 5 bases at V and 3 bases at J; junction bases unmatched: 4. This CDR3 reads CASSNGLAGKETQYF. CDR3 DNA sequence: TGTGCCAGCAGCAACGGACTAGCGGGGAAAGAGACCCAGTACTTC.

The chain links TRBV4-1 to TRBJ2-1; D gene uncertain. Germline loops: CDR1 MGHRA, CDR2 YSYEKL. This CDR3 is built from 17 residues. V gave up 0 bases and J gave up 0 bases, with 12 bases separating them. CDR3 region: CASSQESRHSSYNEQFF. The CDR3 DNA is TGCGCCAGCAGCCAAGAAAGTCGGCACAGCTCCTACAATGAGCAGTTCTTC.

This rearrangement joins TRBV25-1 to TRBJ2-1; possible D gene TRBD2, 6 bases. V gave up 3 bases and J gave up 4 bases, with 10 bases separating them. From germline, CDR1 is MGHDK and CDR2 SYGVNS. CDR3 length: 14 amino acids. The CDR3 DNA sequence: TGTGCCAGCAGTGAGGGGGGTATATACAATGAGCAGTTCTTC. It is translated as CASSEGGIYNEQFF. The variable domain in full, completed from reference TRBV25-1 and TRBJ2-1, reads EADIYQTPRYLVIGTGKKITLECSQTMGHDKMYWYQQDPGMELHLIHYSYGVNSTEKGDLSSESTVSRIRTEHFPLTLESARPSHTSQYLCASSEGGIYNEQFFGPGTRLTVL.

This chain uses TRBV7-2 with TRBJ1-2; a weak D match, TRBD1 (5 bases). The ends were cut back, 5 bases at V and 2 bases at J, with 15 bases in the middle. Per the germline V gene, CDR1 is SGHTA and CDR2 is FQGNSA. CDR3 length: 15 residues. The CDR3 nucleotides read TGTGCCAGCAGCCTGGCGCGGGGGATGAACTATGGCTACACCTTC. Translating it yields CASSLARGMNYGYTF. The variable domain in full, with the rest retrieved from reference TRBV7-2 and TRBJ1-2, is GAGVSQSPSNKVTEKGKDVELRCDPISGHTALYWYRQSLGQGLEFLIYFQGNSAPDKSGLPSDRFSAERTGGSVSTLTIQRTQQEDSAVYLCASSLARGMNYGYTFGSGTRLTVV.

DNA of the CDR3: TGTGCCAGTAGTATGAGGGACAGAGATACCTATGGCTACACCTTC. Translated: CASSMRDRDTYGYTF. The chain recombines TRBV19 with TRBJ1-2, with TRBD1 matching over 7 bases. CDR3 size: 15 residues. CDR1 is LNHDA and CDR2 is SQIVND in the germline V gene (reference sequence). V shed 3 bases, J shed 4 bases, and the junction held 8 bases outside the gene matches.

This clone has a handful of counts. Other DNA sequences in the same sample also yield this CDR3. The chain uses TRBV28 and TRBJ2-2; 10 nucleotides line up with TRBD2. After removal of 5 bases from V and 2 bases from J, the junction contained 5 bases not matched to a gene. From germline, CDR1 is MDHEN and CDR2 SYDVKM. The CDR3 has 16 amino acids. The CDR3 protein is CASSPSGRANTGELFF. In nucleotides, the CDR3 is TGTGCCAGCAGTCCAAGCGGGAGGGCCAACACCGGGGAGCTGTTTTTT. Full variable domain (missing parts from reference TRBV28 and TRBJ2-2): DVKVTQSSRYLVKRTGEKVFLECVQDMDHENMFWYRQDPGLGLRLIYFSYDVKMKEKGDIPEGYSVSREKKERFSLILESASTNQTSMYLCASSPSGRANTGELFFGEGSRLTVL.

CDR3 protein: CSVTVQETQYF. CDR3 DNA: TGCAGTGTGACAGTACAAGAGACCCAGTACTTC. The V and J genes are TRBV20-1 and TRBJ2-5, with D possibly matching TRBD1 (5 bases). Trimming cost V 7 bases and J 2 bases, with 8 bases left between them. Germline V CDR1 and CDR2: DFQATT, SNEGSKA (reference sequence). The CDR3 contains 11 residues.

This chain uses TRBV28 with TRBJ1-2; D is possibly TRBD1 (6 bases). CDR3 length: 12 residues. V was clipped by 7 bases and J by 4 bases, with 10 bases between them. From germline, CDR1 is MDHEN and CDR2 SYDVKM. CDR3 sequence: CASTLGGYGYTF. CDR3 DNA sequence: TGTGCCAGCACCTTAGGGGGCTATGGCTACACCTTC.

The rearrangement joins TRBV19 to TRBJ2-1; a weak D match, TRBD2 (6 bases). The CDR3 is 13 residues long. The V gene's germline CDR1 is LNHDA and CDR2 SQIVND (reference sequence). Trimming pared 5 bases from V and 6 bases from J, leaving 11 bases between. CDR3 protein: CASSERLVNEQFF. The DNA of the CDR3 is TGTGCCAGTAGTGAGCGACTAGTCAATGAGCAGTTCTTC.

This clone was recorded a few times. This chain uses TRBV30 with TRBJ1-6; 9 bases agree with TRBD1. This CDR3 has 14 amino acids. Germline-derived CDR1 and CDR2 are GTSNPN and SVGIG (reference sequence). J was trimmed by 9 bases and V by 5 bases; bases with no gene match: 8. CDR3 nucleotides: TGTGCCTGGTCTCGCCGGGACAGGGCTTCACCCCTCCACTTT. This codes for CAWSRRDRASPLHF.

The chain joins TRBV30 to TRBJ1-5; no definite D call. With 1 base removed from V and 5 bases from J, the gap between germline ends came to 9 bases. Germline lookup yields CDR1 GTSNPN and CDR2 SVGIG (reference sequence). The CDR3 contains 13 residues. This CDR3 is CAWSAGLYQPQHF. CDR3 sequence (DNA): TGTGCCTGGAGTGCCGGACTATATCAGCCCCAGCATTTT. The full variable domain, rest sourced from reference TRBV30 and TRBJ1-5, is SQTIHQWPATLVQPVGSPLSLECTVEGTSNPNLYWYRQAAGRGLQLLFYSVGIGQISSEVPQNLSASRPQDRQFILSSKKLLLSDSGFYLCAWSAGLYQPQHFGDGTRLSIL.

The J gene is TRBJ1-6, the V gene TRBV28, with a tentative D call TRBD1 (5 bases). V lost 3 bases, J lost 10 bases, and 10 bases lay in between. Germline V gene sequence: CDR1 MDHEN, CDR2 SYDVKM. The CDR3 extends over 13 amino acids. The CDR3 nucleotides read TGTGCCAGCAGTTTGGGGGGGAGATCACCCCTCCACTTT. Translation: CASSLGGRSPLHF.

The rearrangement links TRBV19 to TRBJ2-2, with a possible D match to TRBD2 (5 bases). Germline CDR1 LNHDA, CDR2 SQIVND (reference sequence). The CDR3 contains 14 residues. V lost 1 base and J 5 bases, leaving 8 bases between the germline ends. The CDR3 protein is CASSIGGITGELFF. CDR3 in DNA: TGTGCCAGTAGTATAGGAGGGATTACCGGGGAGCTGTTTTTT.

The chain couples TRBV11-2 to TRBJ2-7, with D unclear. The germline CDR1 and CDR2 sequences are SGHAT and FQNNGV. Trimming took 2 bases from V and 2 from J, leaving 10 bases between them. This CDR3 contains 14 residues. This CDR3 reads CASSLSLGPYEQYF. The CDR3 region has the DNA TGTGCCAGCAGCTTATCTCTCGGTCCCTACGAGCAGTACTTC. Combining the CDR3 with reference TRBV11-2 and TRBJ2-7 gives the whole variable domain EAGVAQSPRYKIIEKRQSVAFWCNPISGHATLYWYQQILGQGPKLLIQFQNNGVVDDSQLPKDRFSAERLKGVDSTLKIQPAKLEDSAVYLCASSLSLGPYEQYFGPGTRLTVT.

CDR3 sequence reads: CASSRDSGSPLHF. CDR3 in DNA: TGTGCCAGCAGTCGGGACAGCGGCTCACCCCTCCACTTT. This chain connects TRBV6-5 to TRBJ1-6, with 7 bases fitting TRBD1. The trim removed 5 bases at V and 10 bases at J, leaving 5 bases unmatched. This CDR3 region has 13 residues. Germline V gives CDR1 MNHEY, CDR2 SVGAGI.

The chain is built from TRBV28 and TRBJ2-1, with 8 bases matching TRBD2. Per the germline V gene, CDR1 is MDHEN and CDR2 is SYDVKM. V dropped 7 bases and J dropped 5; count of bases not matched to a gene: 13. This CDR3 spans 16 amino acids. The CDR3 protein is CASTPPGSGANNEQFF. DNA of the CDR3: TGTGCCAGCACCCCGCCAGGTAGCGGGGCTAACAATGAGCAGTTCTTC.

The chain employs TRBV6-5 and TRBJ2-1; TRBD1 matches at 7 bases. Germline-derived CDR1 and CDR2 are MNHEY and SVGAGI. This CDR3 comprises 14 residues. The V segment lost 10 bases and the J segment 6 bases; nucleotides outside the gene matches: 12. The CDR3 region is CATHISDRANEQFF. In nucleotides, the CDR3 is TGTGCCACACATATATCCGACAGGGCCAATGAGCAGTTCTTC.

The gene calls are TRBV30 and TRBJ1-1; no firm D call. Trimming removed 3 bases from V and 4 bases from J, with 12 bases in between. CDR1 and CDR2 from the germline V gene are GTSNPN and SVGIG (reference sequence). There are 13 residues in the CDR3. The CDR3 DNA is TGTGCCTGGAGCCCCCGGTCAGGCACTGAAGCTTTCTTT. Translation gives CAWSPRSGTEAFF.

The V gene is TRBV5-4, the J gene TRBJ2-3; 7 bases are shared with TRBD1. The CDR3 spans 14 residues. Germline loops: CDR1 SGHNT, CDR2 YYREEE (reference sequence). The V segment lost 6 bases and the J segment 4 bases; nucleotides outside the gene matches: 8. CDR3 sequence reads: CASTLKGAADTQYF. As DNA, the CDR3 is TGTGCCAGCACCCTGAAGGGGGCCGCAGATACGCAGTATTTT.

CDR3 sequence (DNA): TGTGCCTCCGGGGAAGCGGGAAGGGGGGAGCAGTACTTC. It translates to CASGEAGRGEQYF. The gene calls are TRBV12-3 or TRBV12-4 and TRBJ2-7, with D tentatively TRBD2 (7 bases). V lost 11 bases to trimming and J lost 7 bases, with 21 bases between them. The CDR3 is 13 amino acids.

Of note for this clone: Distinct nucleotide sequences in the sample also encode this CDR3. The chain recombines TRBV30 with TRBJ1-3; D unresolved. Trimming pared 3 bases from V and 0 bases from J, leaving 3 bases between. Germline V gene lookup returns CDR1 GTSNPN and CDR2 SVGIG (reference sequence). The CDR3 runs to 12 residues. For the CDR3, the DNA is TGTGCCTGGAGCCTCTCTGGAAACACCATATATTTT. This sequence encodes CAWSLSGNTIYF.

The chain recombines TRBV6-8 with TRBJ1-6; no clear D. The CDR3 consists of 12 residues. Germline V lookup: CDR1 MNHGY, CDR2 SAAAGT. V was cut by 7 bases and J by 16 bases, with 17 bases left in between. CDR3 coding DNA: TGTGCCAGCATCAACGCTCCCATGAGGCTCCACTTT. This gives the protein CASINAPMRLHF.

J is TRBJ1-2 and V is TRBV6-5; D may be TRBD1 (6 bases). Germline V gives CDR1 MNHEY, CDR2 SVGAGI. This CDR3 spans 13 amino acids. The V end lost 6 bases, the J end lost 2 bases, and 10 bases lay between the germline ends. CDR3 sequence: CASSMDRNYGYTF. The CDR3 region has the DNA TGTGCCAGCAGCATGGACAGAAACTATGGCTACACCTTC.

V usage is TRBV5-4 and J usage is TRBJ2-6; D gene unclear. V lost 4 bases and J lost 0, with 17 bases in between. The CDR3 spans 18 residues. CDR1 is SGHNT and CDR2 is YYREEE in the germline V gene (reference sequence). The CDR3: CASSGDILPNSGANVLTF. In DNA, the CDR3 is TGTGCCAGCAGCGGCGACATCCTCCCCAACTCTGGGGCCAACGTCCTGACTTTC.

The chain carries TRBV29-1 and TRBJ1-1, with D possibly matching TRBD1 (5 bases). There are 13 residues in the CDR3. V lost 7 bases and J lost 2, with 14 bases in between. Per the germline V gene, CDR1 is SQVTM and CDR2 is ANQGSEA. The CDR3 reads CSAREALNTEAFF. The CDR3 nucleotides are TGCAGCGCCAGGGAGGCCCTCAACACTGAAGCTTTCTTT.

This clone has only a few counts. The genes are TRBV5-1 and TRBJ2-7, with 7 bases lining up with TRBD2. Germline CDR1 and CDR2: SGHRS and YFSETQ. CDR3 length: 15 residues. With V trimmed by 4 bases and J by 3 bases, 10 bases remained unmatched. The chain's CDR3 is CASSPHPSGGYEQYF. Written as DNA, the CDR3 is TGCGCCAGCAGCCCCCACCCTTCGGGAGGCTACGAGCAGTACTTC. The full variable domain, its missing parts supplied by reference TRBV5-1 and TRBJ2-7, is KAGVTQTPRYLIKTRGQQVTLSCSPISGHRSVSWYQQTPGQGLQFLFEYFSETQRNKGNFPGRFSGRQFSNSRSEMNVSTLELGDSALYLCASSPHPSGGYEQYFGPGTRLTVT.

This clone is medium-sized (0.01 to 0.1%) in the sample. The chain recombines TRBV7-9 with TRBJ1-1, with 9 bases that match TRBD1. Losses at the gene ends were 0 bases for V and 5 bases for J; bases not matched to a gene: 4. Per germline, CDR1 SEHNR and CDR2 FQNEAQ (reference sequence). The CDR3 totals 15 residues. DNA of the CDR3: TGTGCCAGCAGCTTAGCCGCGACAGGGGGGACTGAAGCTTTCTTT. Amino acid sequence: CASSLAATGGTEAFF.

The rearrangement uses TRBV7-9 and TRBJ1-2; 7 nucleotides match TRBD1. This CDR3 spans 17 amino acids. After removal of 5 bases from V and 1 base from J, the junction contained 13 bases not matched to a gene. Germline CDR1 SEHNR, CDR2 FQNEAQ (reference sequence). CDR3 coding DNA: TGTGCCAGCAGCCCCGCGGGGACAGACCATTATAACTATGGCTACACCTTC. Translated, it gives CASSPAGTDHYNYGYTF. Full variable domain (rest looked up from reference TRBV7-9 and TRBJ1-2): DTGVSQNPRHKITKRGQNVTFRCDPISEHNRLYWYRQTLGQGPEFLTYFQNEAQLEKSRLLSDRFSAERPKGSFSTLEIQRTEQGDSAMYLCASSPAGTDHYNYGYTFGSGTRLTVV.